The 14 T cell receptor beta chains reported below all come from one sample, sequenced in a study of shared clonotypes between healthy human individuals. The naive CD8 population came from CD45RO-negative cells selected for CCR7, without terminally differentiated effector memory CD45RA+ cells. Sequencing was performed with immunoSEQ multiplex PCR; in TCRdb, only in-frame clones are kept and a portion is missing. Among hundreds of thousands of clones listed, 96% were seen once. Sequenced material: naive CD8+ T cells sorted from blood. The receptor source for this set is a woman aged 25 to 39 in good health.

Here the CDR3 reads CASSESPRDTEAFF. CDR3 nucleotides: TGTGCCAGCTCGGAGTCTCCACGGGACACTGAAGCTTTCTTT. The rearrangement uses TRBV7-2 and TRBJ1-1; D ambiguous. The CDR3 consists of 14 residues. CDR1 is SGHTA and CDR2 is FQGNSA in the germline V gene. V lost 8 bases and J 3 bases, leaving 16 bases between the germline ends.

The CDR3 nucleotides are TGTGCCAGCAGCCACAGGGCGGGAGTAAATGAGCAGTTCTTC. Translation: CASSHRAGVNEQFF. V gene TRBV28 combines with J gene TRBJ2-1; perhaps TRBD2 as D (7 bases). V was clipped by 6 bases and J by 7 bases, with 16 bases between them. The CDR3 covers 14 residues. The germline V gene encodes CDR1 MDHEN and CDR2 SYDVKM.

V and J are TRBV28 and TRBJ2-2, with D possibly matching TRBD1 (5 bases). CDR3 length: 14 amino acids. Trimming left V 6 bases short and J 4 bases short, with 12 bases between. The germline V gene encodes CDR1 MDHEN and CDR2 SYDVKM. CDR3 coding DNA: TGTGCCAGCAGAATTACAGGTGGCACCGGGGAGCTGTTTTTT. Amino acids: CASRITGGTGELFF.

As regards this clone: Other DNA sequences in the same sample also yield this CDR3. The chain couples TRBV28 to TRBJ1-1, with unresolved D. V gave up 4 bases and J gave up 1 base, with 7 bases separating them. Germline values: CDR1 MDHEN, CDR2 SYDVKM. This CDR3 is built from 13 residues. CDR3 in amino acids: CASSWTENTEAFF. DNA for the CDR3: TGTGCCAGCAGTTGGACTGAGAACACTGAAGCTTTCTTT.

The chain employs TRBV28 and TRBJ2-7; D possibly corresponds to TRBD2 (5 bases). V was cut by 3 bases and J by 2 bases, with 14 bases left in between. CDR1 and CDR2 (germline): MDHEN, SYDVKM. CDR3 length: 15 residues. CDR3 protein: CASSFVAEGTYEQYF. CDR3 sequence (DNA): TGTGCCAGCAGTTTTGTCGCAGAGGGCACCTACGAGCAGTACTTC.

The chain joins TRBV13 to TRBJ2-2; 11 bases align to TRBD2. The length of the CDR3 is 16 residues. The V and J ends lost 3 bases and 7 bases, in that order; junction bases with no gene match: 7. Germline V gene lookup returns CDR1 PRHDT and CDR2 FYEKMQ (reference sequence). DNA of the CDR3: TGTGCCAGCAGCTTTCTAGCGGGAGGCGGGAACGGGGAGCTGTTTTTT. This sequence encodes CASSFLAGGGNGELFF.

The chain recombines TRBV5-1 with TRBJ1-1; D is uncertain. Trimming took off 5 bases at V and 1 base at J, with 12 bases between the two ends. Germline assignment: CDR1 SGHRS and CDR2 YFSETQ. The CDR3 covers 14 residues. This CDR3 reads CASSGLGRNTEAFF. The CDR3 coding sequence is TGCGCCAGCAGTGGTCTCGGACGGAACACTGAAGCTTTCTTT.

The V call is TRBV11-2, the J call TRBJ1-1; 7 bases map to TRBD1. This CDR3 region has 12 residues. The junction had 4 bases not matched to a gene; V was cut back by 6 bases and J by 6 bases. Germline values: CDR1 SGHAT, CDR2 FQNNGV. The CDR3 reads CASSRRGAEAFF. CDR3 nucleotide sequence: TGTGCCAGCAGTCGCAGGGGGGCTGAAGCTTTCTTT.

This clone was seen once. This rearrangement joins TRBV7-9 to TRBJ2-5; 7 bases match TRBD1. The DNA end is a closer match to TRBJ2-7, so the J assignment may be wrong. The V gene's germline CDR1 is SEHNR and CDR2 FQNEAQ (reference sequence). The CDR3 spans 14 residues. The CDR3 protein is CASSTGTVTYEQYF. CDR3 DNA: TGTGCCAGCAGCACCGGGACAGTGACCTACGAGCAGTACTTC.

J is TRBJ2-2 and V is TRBV7-8; 13 nucleotides match TRBD2. Per the germline V gene, CDR1 is SGHVS and CDR2 is FQNEAQ. The CDR3 runs to 14 residues. With V trimmed by 5 bases and J by 13 bases, 7 bases remained unmatched. CDR3: CASSPGTSGDMLFF. CDR3 in DNA: TGTGCCAGCAGCCCCGGGACTAGCGGGGACATGCTGTTTTTT.

The CDR3 region has the DNA TGCGCCAGCAGCCCACAGGGCGGTTACAATGAGCAGTTCTTC. Amino acid sequence: CASSPQGGYNEQFF. The chain links TRBV4-1 to TRBJ2-1; TRBD1 is a possible D gene (6 bases). The CDR3 is made up of 14 amino acids. Trimming took 4 bases from V and 4 from J, leaving 11 bases between them. CDR1 MGHRA and CDR2 YSYEKL come from the germline V gene.

V gene TRBV5-1 combines with J gene TRBJ1-1, with no clear D. Trimming cost V 7 bases and J 3 bases, with 10 bases left between them. Germline V gene lookup returns CDR1 SGHRS and CDR2 YFSETQ. This CDR3 has 12 amino acids. The CDR3 bases are TGCGCCAGCGCGGACGGGGACACTGAAGCTTTCTTT. Protein: CASADGDTEAFF.

This sequence joins TRBV2 and TRBJ2-7, with a possible D match to TRBD1 (5 bases). This CDR3 is built from 13 residues. Germline V lookup: CDR1 SNHLY, CDR2 FYNNEI. The germline V and J ends were trimmed by 8 bases and 6 bases, with 17 bases remaining between them. The DNA for the CDR3 is TGTGCCAGCGGCGAGACAGAGCCCATCGAGCAGTACTTC. The encoded protein is CASGETEPIEQYF.

J is TRBJ1-2 and V is TRBV6-4, with D hard to call. The CDR3 has 13 amino acids. Trimming took 6 bases from V and 2 from J, leaving 10 bases between them. Germline V CDR1 and CDR2: MRHNA, SNTAGT. CDR3 residues: CASSPGPNYGYTF. In nucleotides, the CDR3 is TGTGCCAGCAGCCCCGGACCGAACTATGGCTACACCTTC.